The present T cell receptor beta chain was sequenced within a study of T cell responses to AZD1222 COVID-19 vaccine. The CDR3 extends over 10 amino acids. V was pared by 4 bases and J by 5 bases, with 4 bases between. Germline CDR1 is GTSNPN and CDR2 is SVGIG (reference sequence). Sequencing used immunoSEQ multiplex PCR; TCRdb keeps in-frame clones, though not all of them. This repertoire shows 70,000 to 90,000 clones, 80% to 90% found once; its top ten account for less than 20%. The specimen comprised peripheral blood, sampled 28 days after the second AZD1222 dose. This TCR was sampled from an adult who received the AZD1222 COVID-19 vaccine. The chain has TRBV30 and TRBJ2-3; D is unclear. CDR3 residues: CAWMEDTQYF. Written as DNA, the CDR3 is TGTGCCTGGATGGAAGATACGCAGTATTTT. Full variable domain (remainder filled in from reference TRBV30 and TRBJ2-3): SQTIHQWPATLVQPVGSPLSLECTVEGTSNPNLYWYRQAAGRGLQLLFYSVGIGQISSEVPQNLSASRPQDRQFILSSKKLLLSDSGFYLCAWMEDTQYFGPGTRLTVL.